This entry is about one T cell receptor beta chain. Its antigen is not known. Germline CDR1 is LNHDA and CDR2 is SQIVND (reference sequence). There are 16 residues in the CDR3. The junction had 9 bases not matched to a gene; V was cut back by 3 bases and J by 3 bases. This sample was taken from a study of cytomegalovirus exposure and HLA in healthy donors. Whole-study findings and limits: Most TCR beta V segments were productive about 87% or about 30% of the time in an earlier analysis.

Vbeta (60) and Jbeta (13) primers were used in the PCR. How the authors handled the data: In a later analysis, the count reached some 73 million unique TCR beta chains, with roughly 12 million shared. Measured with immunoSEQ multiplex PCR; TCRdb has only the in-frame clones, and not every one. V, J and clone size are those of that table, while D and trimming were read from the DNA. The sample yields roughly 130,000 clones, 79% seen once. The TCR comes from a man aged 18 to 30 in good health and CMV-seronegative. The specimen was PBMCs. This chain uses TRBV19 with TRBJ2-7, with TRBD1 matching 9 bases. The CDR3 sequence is CASSIWSGQGLYEQYF. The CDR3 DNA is TGTGCCAGTAGTATTTGGTCGGGACAGGGCCTCTACGAGCAGTACTTC.